This T cell receptor beta chain was captured by sequencing in a study of T cell changes during pregnancy in multiple sclerosis (dated by TCRdb to about 2019). Describing the broader study: The study looked at changes in the T cell repertoire across pregnancy in women with multiple sclerosis.

In regard to this clone: Its antigen target is currently unknown. Base qualities are missing; no much larger clone stands one base away.

The library was generated by the immunoSEQ multiplex PCR assay. TCRdb provides this immuneACCESS table in a form limited to in-frame rearrangements. Some clones are lacking; in checked studies, under half of them reflect an unresolved V gene, and why the rest are absent is not known. The sample has 70,000 to 95,000 clones on record, 85% to 95% of them singletons. The ten largest make up roughly 2.5% of the sample. The cysteine opens and the phenylalanine closes a CDR3 of 14 amino acids. Left in the record is the CDR3 DNA by itself, 42 bases read in frame from the first base. Deletion took 9 bases off V and 0 bases off J, with a span of 15 bases between the germline ends. The germline V gene encodes CDR1 LNHDA and CDR2 SQIVND (reference sequence).

The V and J genes are TRBV19 and TRBJ2-7; the best D guess is TRBD1, with 5 bases matching. The receptor was derived from a female donor with multiple sclerosis, enrolled in a pregnancy study. Sequenced material: peripheral blood, taken in the second trimester of pregnancy. The encoded CDR3 is CASKDSLSSYEQYF. The DNA sequence is given as TGTGCCAGCAAAGACAGTTTAAGCTCCTACGAGCAGTACTTC. Beyond the CDR3, the reference TRBV19 and TRBJ2-7 genes provide the residues; the full variable domain reads: DGGITQSPKYLFRKEGQNVTLSCEQNLNHDAMYWYRQDPGQGLRLIYYSQIVNDFQKGDIAEGYSVSREKKESFPLTVTSAQKNPTAFYLCASKDSLSSYEQYFGPGTRLTVT.